The present T cell receptor beta chain was sequenced within a study of monozygotic twins with inflammatory bowel disease. The CDR3 runs 16 residues. The V gene's germline CDR1 is SGHVS and CDR2 FQNEAQ. TCRdb re-called the 5' RACE reads and catalogs CDR3 proteins one per entry, DNA excluded. The sample yields over 200,000 distinct CDR3 sequences, of which the top ten take up less than 9%. Sequenced: blood. This chain uses TRBV7-8 with TRBJ2-7; checking the TCRdb D call of TRBD2 is not possible without DNA. This sequence was found in a human donor with ulcerative colitis or Crohn's disease, or a healthy co-twin of an affected twin (not recorded which). CDR3 protein: CASQGGSAPNFYEQYF. Together with reference TRBV7-8 and TRBJ2-7, the CDR3 gives the full variable domain: GAGVSQSPRYKVAKRGQDVALRCDPISGHVSLFWYQQALGQGPEFLTYFQNEAQLDKSGLPSDRFFAERPEGSVSTLKIQRTQQEDSAVYLCASQGGSAPNFYEQYFGPGTRLTVT.